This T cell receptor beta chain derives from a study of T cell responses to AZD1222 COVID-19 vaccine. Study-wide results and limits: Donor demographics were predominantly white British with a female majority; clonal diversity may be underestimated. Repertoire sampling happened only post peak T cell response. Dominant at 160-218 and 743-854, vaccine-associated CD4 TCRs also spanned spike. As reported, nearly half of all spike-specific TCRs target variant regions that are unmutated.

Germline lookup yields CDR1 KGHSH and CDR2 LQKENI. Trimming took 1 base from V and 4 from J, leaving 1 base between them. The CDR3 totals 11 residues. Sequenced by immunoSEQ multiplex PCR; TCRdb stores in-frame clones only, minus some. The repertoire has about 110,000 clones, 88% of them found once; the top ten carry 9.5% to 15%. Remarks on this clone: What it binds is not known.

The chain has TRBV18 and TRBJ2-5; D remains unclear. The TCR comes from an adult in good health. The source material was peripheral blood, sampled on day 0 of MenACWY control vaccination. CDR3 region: CASSPLETQYF. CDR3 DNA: TGTGCCAGCTCACCACTAGAGACCCAGTACTTC.